The next 32 T cell receptor beta chains were all read from a single sample in a study of shared clonotypes between healthy human individuals. Selected positively for CCR7 and CD45RO-negative, naive CD8 cells excluded terminally differentiated effector memory CD45RA+ cells. Repertoires were generated with immunoSEQ multiplex PCR, while TCRdb's copy carries only in-frame clones and drops some. Found here are 2 million to 2.5 million clones, about 92% of them singletons; the top ten hold under 2%. Source material: naive CD8+ T cells from PBMCs. The receptors derive from a man aged 18 to 30 in good health. Some clones in this sample may be carry-over from other donors' samples.

The chain uses TRBV9 and TRBJ2-5; D is perhaps TRBD1 (5 bases). This CDR3 contains 17 residues. V gave up 0 bases and J gave up 5 bases, with 20 bases separating them. Germline loops: CDR1 SGDLS, CDR2 YYNGEE. The CDR3 region has the DNA TGTGCCAGCAGCGTAGCTATGCCAGACAGCCCTGAGGAGACCCAGTACTTC. Protein sequence: CASSVAMPDSPEETQYF.

V is TRBV21-1 and J is TRBJ2-7; the tabulated D call, TRBD1, remains unverified against the DNA. TRBV21-1 is a pseudogene segment. The CDR3 consists of 12 residues. The CDR3 DNA follows: TGTGCCAGCCGACAGGGGTACTACGAGCAGTACTTC. Residues: CASRQGYYEQYF.

The chain employs TRBV19 and TRBJ2-1, with D unresolved. Trimming shortened V by 5 bases and J by 0 bases, and 20 bases separated the two germline ends. This CDR3 comprises 18 residues. Germline V lookup: CDR1 LNHDA, CDR2 SQIVND (reference sequence). The CDR3 region has the DNA TGTGCCAGTAGTCCCGGGTCTGTAACCCTCGGCTCCTACAATGAGCAGTTCTTC. Translating gives CASSPGSVTLGSYNEQFF.

This clone has only one observation. This specimen includes other DNA sequences encoding the same CDR3. The genes are TRBV15 and TRBJ1-1; TRBD1 might be the D (6 bases). The CDR3 contains 14 residues. V was clipped by 5 bases and J by 0 bases, with 10 bases between them. Germline assignment: CDR1 LNHNV and CDR2 YYDKDF (reference sequence). CDR3 in amino acids: CATSSGGLNTEAFF. Here the CDR3 DNA reads TGTGCCACCAGCTCCGGGGGGCTGAACACTGAAGCTTTCTTT.

Worth noting for this clone: At the DNA level, this CDR3 is encoded by other sequences in the same sample as well. This chain connects TRBV9 to TRBJ2-7; D possibly corresponds to TRBD2 (6 bases). This CDR3 region has 13 residues. Germline-derived CDR1 and CDR2 are SGDLS and YYNGEE. The ends were cut back, 2 bases at V and 3 bases at J, with 9 bases in the middle. Here the CDR3 reads CASSVSTSYEQYF. DNA for the CDR3: TGTGCCAGCAGCGTGTCGACTAGCTACGAGCAGTACTTC. Full variable domain (remainder filled in from reference TRBV9 and TRBJ2-7): DSGVTQTPKHLITATGQRVTLRCSPRSGDLSVYWYQQSLDQGLQFLIQYYNGEERAKGNILERFSAQQFPDLHSELNLSSLELGDSALYFCASSVSTSYEQYFGPGTRLTVT.

This chain joins TRBV4-1 and TRBJ1-5; 7 bases are a match to TRBD1. The CDR3 has 13 amino acids. Trimming at V came to 11 bases and at J to 2 bases, leaving 6 bases not matched to a gene. Per the germline V gene, CDR1 is MGHRA and CDR2 is YSYEKL. The CDR3 loop reads CAGGQPGNQPQHF. The CDR3, as DNA: TGCGCCGGGGGACAGCCGGGCAATCAGCCCCAGCATTTT.

The chain uses TRBV27 and TRBJ2-1; possible D gene TRBD1, 6 bases. CDR1 and CDR2 from the germline V gene are MNHEY and SMNVEV (reference sequence). The germline V and J ends were trimmed by 4 bases and 8 bases, with 12 bases remaining between them. The CDR3 is made up of 13 amino acids. CDR3 sequence reads: CASSSTGAYEQFF. For the CDR3, the DNA is TGTGCCAGCAGTTCGACAGGAGCGTATGAGCAGTTCTTC.

This chain connects TRBV5-8 to TRBJ2-3; 8 nucleotides agree with TRBD2. CDR3 size: 15 residues. V shed 4 bases, J shed 0 bases, and the junction held 4 bases outside the gene matches. From germline, CDR1 is SGHTS and CDR2 YDEGEE. This CDR3 reads CASSPGGASTDTQYF. CDR3 nucleotides: TGTGCCAGCAGCCCGGGGGGGGCGAGCACAGATACGCAGTATTTT.

The CDR3 nucleotides read TGTGCCAGCAGCCAATACGGCGGAGCCTCCCAAGAGACCCAGTACTTC. It codes for CASSQYGGASQETQYF. J is TRBJ2-5 and V is TRBV11-2; D ambiguous. Per the germline V gene, CDR1 is SGHAT and CDR2 is FQNNGV. The CDR3 consists of 16 residues. The V end lost 5 bases, the J end lost 1 base, and 17 bases lay between the germline ends.

The J gene is TRBJ2-3, the V gene TRBV7-3; D unresolved. The CDR3 loop spans 13 amino acids. Trimming pared 3 bases from V and 9 bases from J, leaving 13 bases between. Germline V gene sequence: CDR1 SGHTA, CDR2 FQGTGA. The chain's CDR3 is CASSFFPAETQYF. The CDR3 DNA follows: TGTGCCAGCAGCTTCTTTCCTGCTGAAACGCAGTATTTT.

This clone appeared a few times. The chain couples TRBV27 to TRBJ1-4, with 10 bases that match TRBD1. This CDR3 comprises 15 residues. Trimming cost V 5 bases and J 8 bases; bases outside gene matches: 8. Germline lookup yields CDR1 MNHEY and CDR2 SMNVEV (reference sequence). CDR3 coding DNA: TGTGCCAGCAGTGTCCGGACAGGGGGTGGAGAAAAACTGTTTTTT. Protein sequence: CASSVRTGGGEKLFF.

About this clone: The junction departs from the called germline gene at one end, perhaps through a read error. J is TRBJ1-2 and V is TRBV30, with D uncertain. The CDR3 extends over 12 amino acids. The germline V gene has CDR1 GTSNPN and CDR2 SVGIG (reference sequence). This CDR3 is CAWSGPKYGYTF. DNA for the CDR3: TGTGCCTGGAGCGGACCTAAGTATGGCTACACCTTC.

The J gene is TRBJ1-5, the V gene TRBV4-2; unclear D gene. The V and J ends lost 0 bases and 5 bases respectively, with 11 bases between them. CDR1 is LGHNA and CDR2 is YNFKEQ in the germline V gene. This CDR3 has 15 residues. CDR3 sequence: CASSQDYASYQPQHF. The CDR3 nucleotides read TGTGCCAGCAGCCAAGACTACGCCAGCTATCAGCCCCAGCATTTT.

J is TRBJ1-1 and V is TRBV15; a possible D gene is TRBD1 (5 bases). Germline-derived CDR1 and CDR2 are LNHNV and YYDKDF (reference sequence). The germline V and J ends were trimmed by 1 base and 1 base, with 10 bases remaining between them. The CDR3 is made up of 15 amino acids. In nucleotides, the CDR3 is TGTGCCACCAGCAGAGTAGGGGTTACGAACACTGAAGCTTTCTTT. Protein: CATSRVGVTNTEAFF.

The genes are TRBV5-6 and TRBJ2-3; 7 bases are shared with TRBD2. V lost 5 bases and J lost 2; bases outside the gene matches: 11. This CDR3 is built from 16 residues. Germline loops: CDR1 SGHDT, CDR2 YYEEEE. The DNA for the CDR3 is TGTGCCAGCAGGTCACGGGGAGGGGAGGCCACAGATACGCAGTATTTT. Its protein is CASRSRGGEATDTQYF.

In this sample, this clone turned up once. DNA for the CDR3: TGTGCCAGCAGCAACGGGACAAGAAGACAAGAGACCCAGTACTTC. Amino acids: CASSNGTRRQETQYF. This chain connects TRBV7-2 to TRBJ2-5; a possible D gene is TRBD1 (6 bases). The ends were cut back, 5 bases at V and 2 bases at J, with 15 bases in the middle. Per germline, CDR1 SGHTA and CDR2 FQGNSA. This CDR3 comprises 15 residues. The full variable domain, rest sourced from reference TRBV7-2 and TRBJ2-5, is GAGVSQSPSNKVTEKGKDVELRCDPISGHTALYWYRQSLGQGLEFLIYFQGNSAPDKSGLPSDRFSAERTGGSVSTLTIQRTQQEDSAVYLCASSNGTRRQETQYFGPGTRLLVL.

The chain couples TRBV11-2 to TRBJ2-1; 14 bases are a match to TRBD2. J lost 14 bases, V lost 4 bases, and 13 bases had no gene match. The CDR3 consists of 16 residues. The germline V gene has CDR1 SGHAT and CDR2 FQNNGV. As DNA, the CDR3 is TGTGCCAGCAGCTGGGGGACTAGCGGGAGCGCTTCCATGAAGTTCTTC. It yields the protein CASSWGTSGSASMKFF.

This clone appeared a single time. The rearrangement links TRBV5-6 to TRBJ2-7, with D perhaps given as TRBD1 or TRBD2 (5 bases each). Trimming removed 0 bases at V and 4 bases at J, with 8 bases between. This CDR3 comprises 13 residues. The germline V gene has CDR1 SGHDT and CDR2 YYEEEE. The CDR3 bases are TGTGCCAGCAGCTTGGAGGGACCTTACGAGCAGTACTTC. It codes for CASSLEGPYEQYF.

V is TRBV19 and J is TRBJ2-7, with TRBD2 matching 8 bases. CDR1 is LNHDA, CDR2 SQIVND, per germline (reference sequence). CDR3 size: 14 residues. V gave up 5 bases and J gave up 4 bases; unmatched junction bases: 7. The CDR3 loop reads CASSLREGWYEQYF. The DNA for the CDR3 is TGTGCCAGTAGTCTCCGGGAGGGTTGGTACGAGCAGTACTTC. The full variable domain, with the rest looked up from reference TRBV19 and TRBJ2-7, is DGGITQSPKYLFRKEGQNVTLSCEQNLNHDAMYWYRQDPGQGLRLIYYSQIVNDFQKGDIAEGYSVSREKKESFPLTVTSAQKNPTAFYLCASSLREGWYEQYFGPGTRLTVT.

The genes are TRBV29-1 and TRBJ2-7; TRBD1 aligns across 7 bases. CDR3 size: 15 residues. The ends lost 6 bases at V and 0 bases at J; junction bases unmatched: 11. CDR1 SQVTM and CDR2 ANQGSEA come from the germline V gene. CDR3 in DNA: TGCAGCGTAAAGACCCGGGACAGCCCCTCCTACGAGCAGTACTTC. This codes for CSVKTRDSPSYEQYF.

This clone was counted once. The chain combines TRBV10-3 with TRBJ2-1; 9 positions match TRBD2. CDR1 is ENHRY and CDR2 is SYGVKD in the germline V gene. The CDR3 contains 18 residues. Trimming at V came to 0 bases and at J to 3 bases, leaving 9 bases not matched to a gene. This chain's CDR3 is CAISESGVAGDHYNEQFF. CDR3 sequence (DNA): TGTGCCATCAGTGAGTCGGGGGTAGCGGGAGACCACTACAATGAGCAGTTCTTC.

The V call is TRBV5-1, the J call TRBJ2-1, with D possibly being TRBD1 (6 bases). V was clipped by 7 bases and J by 7 bases, with 15 bases between them. This CDR3 is built from 13 residues. Per the germline V gene, CDR1 is SGHRS and CDR2 is YFSETQ. The CDR3 nucleotides read TGCGCCAGCGGCATACAGGGTGGGAATGAGCAGTTCTTC. Translating it yields CASGIQGGNEQFF.

The chain joins TRBV19 to TRBJ1-5; D might be TRBD1 (6 bases). V lost 3 bases to trimming and J lost 7 bases, with 13 bases between them. This CDR3 is 14 amino acids long. Looked up from germline, CDR1 is LNHDA and CDR2 is SQIVND (reference sequence). Here the CDR3 reads CASSILGGYQPQHF. In DNA, the CDR3 is TGTGCCAGTAGTATCCTGGGGGGCTACCAGCCCCAGCATTTT.

With respect to this clone: Different DNA sequences within this sample yield the same CDR3. This chain joins TRBV11-2 and TRBJ2-7; D is uncertain. The CDR3 spans 13 residues. CDR1 SGHAT and CDR2 FQNNGV come from the germline V gene. With 1 base removed from V and 3 bases from J, the gap between germline ends came to 7 bases. The CDR3 nucleotides read TGTGCCAGCAGCTTAGCTTTAGGCTACGAGCAGTACTTC. Translation gives CASSLALGYEQYF.

V usage is TRBV28 and J usage is TRBJ1-1; the D gene is possibly TRBD1 (6 bases). Germline values: CDR1 MDHEN, CDR2 SYDVKM. Trimming took 3 bases from V and 11 from J, leaving 13 bases between them. This CDR3 has 12 residues. CDR3 nucleotide sequence: TGTGCCAGCAGTTTGCCGACAGGCTTGGCTTTCTTT. It translates to CASSLPTGLAFF.

The chain recombines TRBV27 with TRBJ1-2, with 8 bases identical to TRBD1. V lost 6 bases and J lost 0; bases outside the gene matches: 3. Per the germline V gene, CDR1 is MNHEY and CDR2 is SMNVEV (reference sequence). The CDR3 is made up of 14 amino acids. The CDR3 protein is CASSPQGANYGYTF. CDR3 DNA sequence: TGTGCCAGCAGCCCACAGGGGGCTAACTATGGCTACACCTTC.

This chain uses TRBV27 with TRBJ2-3; 7 bases match TRBD2. Trimming removed 2 bases from V and 4 bases from J; junction bases left unmatched: 12. The length of the CDR3 is 17 residues. The germline V gene encodes CDR1 MNHEY and CDR2 SMNVEV (reference sequence). The CDR3 region is CASSLIGSGGGADTQYF. CDR3 DNA sequence: TGTGCCAGCAGTTTAATAGGCTCTGGCGGGGGTGCAGATACGCAGTATTTT.

The genes are TRBV9 and TRBJ1-2; no clear D. Germline V gene lookup returns CDR1 SGDLS and CDR2 YYNGEE. V was pared by 3 bases and J by 1 base, with 13 bases between. This CDR3 contains 15 residues. The CDR3 DNA sequence: TGTGCCAGCAGCGCAGCTGTCGGCCTTAACTATGGCTACACCTTC. It specifies CASSAAVGLNYGYTF.

On this clone: This sample also contains other DNA sequences that code for the same CDR3. V is TRBV28 and J is TRBJ2-1, with TRBD2 matching 8 bases. V shed 5 bases and J 5 bases; nucleotides not matched to a gene: 2. The CDR3 loop spans 13 amino acids. CDR1 MDHEN and CDR2 SYDVKM come from the germline V gene. The CDR3 loop is CASSLLADNEQFF. The CDR3, as DNA: TGTGCCAGCAGTCTACTAGCGGACAATGAGCAGTTCTTC.

CDR3 protein: CASSPSLAGRGDEAFF. DNA of the CDR3: TGTGCCAGCAGCCCATCGTTAGCGGGGCGAGGTGATGAAGCTTTCTTT. The rearrangement uses TRBV7-8 and TRBJ1-1, with D perhaps matching TRBD1 (5 bases). The CDR3 is made up of 16 amino acids. Germline assignment: CDR1 SGHVS and CDR2 FQNEAQ. V shed 5 bases and J shed 7 bases, with 23 bases lying between them.

The CDR3 DNA follows: TGTGCCACCATGAAAGTGGGGGGGGACAATGAGCAGTTCTTC. This gives the protein CATMKVGGDNEQFF. The V and J genes are TRBV15 and TRBJ2-1; TRBD2 agrees at 7 bases. The V and J ends lost 7 bases and 5 bases, in that order; junction bases with no gene match: 8. The CDR3 length is 14 residues. CDR1 is LNHNV and CDR2 is YYDKDF in the germline V gene (reference sequence).

Only one count was recorded for this clone. The chain has TRBV29-1 and TRBJ1-5, with a tentative D call TRBD1 (5 bases). CDR1 is SQVTM, CDR2 ANQGSEA, per germline. The ends were cut back, 7 bases at V and 6 bases at J, with 19 bases in the middle. This CDR3 has 14 amino acids. The CDR3 nucleotides read TGCAGCGCGGCCGAAGGACATATCCCTCAGCCCCAGCATTTT. This gives the protein CSAAEGHIPQPQHF.